Below, 27 T cell receptor beta chains from the same sample are listed, as sequenced in a study of cytomegalovirus exposure and HLA in healthy donors. PCR primers comprised 60 Vbeta and 13 Jbeta primers. TCRdb's copy holds only in-frame clones and misses some; the assay was immunoSEQ multiplex PCR. The sample gives fewer than 150,000 clones, 60% to 85% of which show up once; under 7.5% is in the top ten. Sequenced sample: PBMCs. These receptors were collected from a man aged 35 to 55 in good health and CMV-seropositive.

This sequence joins TRBV5-4 and TRBJ1-1; D is uncertain. V gave up 0 bases and J gave up 4 bases, with 13 bases separating them. This CDR3 spans 15 amino acids. The germline V gene encodes CDR1 SGHNT and CDR2 YYREEE (reference sequence). The DNA for the CDR3 is TGTGCCAGCAGCTTGGGCGGGGAGGGAGGCACTGAAGCTTTCTTT. Translating it yields CASSLGGEGGTEAFF.

This chain connects TRBV6-6 to TRBJ1-2; D unclear. Germline loops: CDR1 MNHNY, CDR2 SVGAGI (reference sequence). The CDR3 runs to 12 residues. With 2 bases removed from V and 10 bases from J, the gap between germline ends came to 11 bases. As DNA, the CDR3 is TGTGCCAGCAGTTACGGTTCGGGGTTCTACACCTTC. Its translation: CASSYGSGFYTF.

The chain links TRBV18 to TRBJ1-3, with D possibly TRBD1 on 5 matching bases. The CDR3 length is 17 residues. The germline V gene has CDR1 KGHSH and CDR2 LQKENI. Trimming pared 6 bases from V and 4 bases from J, leaving 22 bases between. Here the CDR3 reads CASSPGSGVTVGNTIYF. CDR3 nucleotides: TGTGCCAGCTCCCCGGGCTCCGGCGTGACAGTAGGAAACACCATATATTTT.

The V and J genes are TRBV2 and TRBJ2-3; a weak D match, TRBD1 (6 bases). The CDR3 has 15 amino acids. CDR1 and CDR2 (germline): SNHLY, FYNNEI. Trimming removed 5 bases from V and 2 bases from J, with 14 bases in between. CDR3 sequence: CASSFVWTDTDTQYF. The DNA for the CDR3 is TGTGCCAGCAGTTTTGTCTGGACAGACACAGATACGCAGTATTTT.

This clone was seen just once. V usage is TRBV9 and J usage is TRBJ1-5; the D is unclear. The CDR3 spans 13 residues. CDR1 and CDR2 from the germline V gene are SGDLS and YYNGEE. V gave up 2 bases and J gave up 1 base, with 4 bases separating them. In nucleotides, the CDR3 is TGTGCCAGCAGCGTGTCGAGCAATCAGCCCCAGCATTTT. Residues: CASSVSSNQPQHF.

The J gene is TRBJ2-3, the V gene TRBV6-4; TRBD1 agrees at 11 bases. Germline assignment: CDR1 MRHNA and CDR2 SNTAGT. The CDR3 length is 15 residues. The V and J ends lost 0 bases and 4 bases, in that order; junction bases with no gene match: 0. CDR3: CASSDSGQGADTQYF. The CDR3, as DNA: TGTGCCAGCAGTGACTCGGGACAGGGGGCAGATACGCAGTATTTT.

This chain connects TRBV7-2 to TRBJ2-2, with unresolved D. V was clipped by 4 bases and J by 10 bases, with 7 bases between them. Per germline, CDR1 SGHTA and CDR2 FQGNSA. CDR3 size: 11 residues. The chain's CDR3 is CASSWHEELFF. CDR3 nucleotide sequence: TGTGCCAGCAGCTGGCACGAGGAGCTGTTTTTT. Based on the CDR3 plus reference TRBV7-2 and TRBJ2-2, the full variable domain is GAGVSQSPSNKVTEKGKDVELRCDPISGHTALYWYRQSLGQGLEFLIYFQGNSAPDKSGLPSDRFSAERTGGSVSTLTIQRTQQEDSAVYLCASSWHEELFFGEGSRLTVL.

CDR3 amino acids: CASRTNRGARTEAFF. CDR3 nucleotides: TGTGCCAGCCGAACGAATCGGGGGGCCAGAACTGAAGCTTTCTTT. This chain links TRBV7-9 with TRBJ1-1; a possible D gene is TRBD1 (6 bases). The CDR3 covers 15 residues. CDR1 and CDR2 (germline): SEHNR, FQNEAQ (reference sequence). The V and J ends lost 8 bases and 5 bases respectively, with 21 bases between them.

The chain carries TRBV7-2 and TRBJ1-2, with TRBD1 identical over 9 bases. Germline V CDR1 and CDR2: SGHTA, FQGNSA. The CDR3 totals 15 residues. The trim removed 5 bases at V and 3 bases at J, leaving 7 bases unmatched. CDR3 residues: CASSLQGATDYGYTF. The CDR3 bases are TGTGCCAGCAGCCTACAGGGGGCAACGGACTATGGCTACACCTTC.

This clone is a singleton in its sample. The chain couples TRBV30 to TRBJ2-4, with TRBD1 identical over 7 bases. The germline V gene has CDR1 GTSNPN and CDR2 SVGIG (reference sequence). CDR3 size: 16 residues. J was trimmed by 0 bases and V by 2 bases; bases with no gene match: 7. This CDR3 is CAWSLKTGVAKNIQYF. The DNA of the CDR3 is TGTGCCTGGAGTCTCAAAACAGGGGTAGCCAAAAACATTCAGTACTTC.

This chain joins TRBV30 and TRBJ2-1; 7 bases line up with TRBD1. Losses at the gene ends were 8 bases for V and 9 bases for J; bases not matched to a gene: 13. The CDR3 has 13 residues. Germline V gene lookup returns CDR1 GTSNPN and CDR2 SVGIG (reference sequence). The CDR3 DNA reads as TGTGCCGGTACAGGGGTCCGCGTCGGTGAGCAGTTCTTC. This gives the protein CAGTGVRVGEQFF.

The chain joins TRBV19 to TRBJ1-4, with TRBD1 matching 8 bases. This CDR3 has 16 residues. Germline V gene data show CDR1 as LNHDA and CDR2 as SQIVND (reference sequence). Unmatched junction bases numbered 13, after V lost 6 bases and J lost 7 bases. CDR3 in amino acids: CASSGTRTGTGEKLFF. The CDR3 nucleotides are TGTGCCAGTAGCGGGACACGGACAGGGACCGGTGAAAAACTGTTTTTT.

The rearrangement uses TRBV7-9 and TRBJ2-1; a possible D gene is TRBD2 (5 bases). Trimming stripped 5 bases from V and 2 bases from J, with 13 bases between. Germline V lookup: CDR1 SEHNR, CDR2 FQNEAQ (reference sequence). There are 15 residues in the CDR3. CDR3 protein: CASSPRREPYNEQFF. CDR3 nucleotides: TGTGCCAGCAGCCCCCGACGGGAACCCTACAATGAGCAGTTCTTC.

Regarding this clone: A junction end diverges from the germline sequence, so it may reflect a read error. The chain links TRBV5-4 to TRBJ2-1; 14 bases are shared with TRBD2. This CDR3 spans 19 amino acids. CDR1 SGHNT and CDR2 YYREEE come from the germline V gene (reference sequence). CDR3 protein: CASSGGLAGGMSLGGLKLF. CDR3 nucleotide sequence: TGTGCCAGCAGCGGAGGACTAGCGGGGGGCATGAGCCTTGGGGGTCTCAAACTCTTC.

V usage is TRBV25-1 and J usage is TRBJ2-3, with TRBD2 matching over 9 bases. Germline V gene data show CDR1 as MGHDK and CDR2 as SYGVNS. The CDR3 consists of 14 residues. With V trimmed by 4 bases and J by 1 base, 0 bases remained unmatched. This chain's CDR3 is CASSVAGGTDTQYF. CDR3 sequence (DNA): TGTGCCAGCAGTGTAGCGGGAGGCACAGATACGCAGTATTTT.

This clone was seen once. The CDR3 DNA reads TGTGCCAGCAGCCCCCCGGACAGGGCCCGAGACTATGGCTACACCTTC. Translated: CASSPPDRARDYGYTF. This rearrangement joins TRBV7-9 to TRBJ1-2; TRBD1 aligns across 8 bases. The CDR3 totals 16 residues. V trimming: 5 bases; J trimming: 3 bases; junction bases outside the gene matches: 11. Germline CDR1 SEHNR, CDR2 FQNEAQ (reference sequence).

This chain joins TRBV4-1 and TRBJ1-2; unclear D gene. This CDR3 spans 15 amino acids. The germline CDR1 and CDR2 sequences are MGHRA and YSYEKL. Trimming pared 4 bases from V and 0 bases from J, leaving 12 bases between. CDR3 amino acids: CASSLVPPPNYGYTF. CDR3 nucleotides: TGCGCCAGCAGCCTAGTCCCGCCCCCTAACTATGGCTACACCTTC.

The chain recombines TRBV6-5 with TRBJ2-1; the match to TRBD1 covers 8 bases. The CDR3 length is 14 residues. Germline CDR1 and CDR2: MNHEY and SVGAGI. Germline trimming cut 5 bases from V and 13 bases from J; bases unmatched to any gene: 13. The DNA of the CDR3 is TGTGCCAGCAGTCCGCGGACAGGGCCCCTAGGACAGTTCTTC. Protein product: CASSPRTGPLGQFF.

The chain links TRBV5-4 to TRBJ2-3; 9 nucleotides align to TRBD2. V lost 5 bases, J lost 0 bases, and 10 bases stayed unmatched. Per the germline V gene, CDR1 is SGHNT and CDR2 is YYREEE (reference sequence). The CDR3 covers 17 residues. CDR3 protein: CASSLFSGGRSTDTQYF. CDR3 bases: TGTGCCAGCAGTTTATTTAGCGGGGGTAGGAGCACAGATACGCAGTATTTT. The entire variable domain, with the rest obtained from reference TRBV5-4 and TRBJ2-3, is as follows: ETGVTQSPTHLIKTRGQQVTLRCSSQSGHNTVSWYQQALGQGPQFIFQYYREEENGRGNFPPRFSGLQFPNYSSELNVNALELDDSALYLCASSLFSGGRSTDTQYFGPGTRLTVL.

The chain is built from TRBV10-2 and TRBJ2-7; 8 nucleotides match TRBD2. Germline V gene data show CDR1 as WSHSY and CDR2 as SAAADI. The CDR3 totals 14 residues. V was pared by 7 bases and J by 6 bases, with 11 bases of the junction left unmatched. For the CDR3, the DNA is TGCGCCAGCATCAGCCCCGGGACTAGGAGCGAGCAGTACTTC. Its translation is CASISPGTRSEQYF.

The J gene is TRBJ2-4, the V gene TRBV27, with 13 bases fitting TRBD2. Trimming at V came to 6 bases and at J to 1 base, leaving 9 bases not matched to a gene. This CDR3 spans 18 amino acids. Germline loops: CDR1 MNHEY, CDR2 SMNVEV (reference sequence). In DNA form, the CDR3 reads TGTGCCAGCAGCATGGGACTAGCGGGAAGAAGTGCCAAAAACATTCAGTACTTC. The encoded protein is CASSMGLAGRSAKNIQYF.

The rearrangement links TRBV30 to TRBJ1-2; tentatively, D is TRBD1 (5 bases). Germline values: CDR1 GTSNPN, CDR2 SVGIG (reference sequence). Deletions cut 2 bases from V and 4 bases from J, with 11 bases between. This CDR3 has 13 amino acids. The CDR3 is CAWSTRGGYGYTF. CDR3 coding DNA: TGTGCCTGGAGTACACGGGGGGGCTATGGCTACACCTTC.

This clone appeared a few times. The rearrangement uses TRBV6-5 and TRBJ1-4; TRBD1 matches 9 bases. Germline V CDR1 and CDR2: MNHEY, SVGAGI. Germline trimming cut 5 bases from V and 2 bases from J; bases unmatched to any gene: 3. The CDR3 extends over 15 amino acids. CDR3: CASSGGTGTNEKLFF. In nucleotides, the CDR3 is TGTGCCAGCAGTGGGGGGACAGGGACTAATGAAAAACTGTTTTTT.

This clone was seen more than once but under ten times. This chain connects TRBV15 to TRBJ2-1, with 8 bases identical to TRBD2. The V gene's germline CDR1 is LNHNV and CDR2 YYDKDF (reference sequence). This CDR3 region has 21 residues. Trimming at V came to 1 base and at J to 6 bases, leaving 23 bases not matched to a gene. As DNA, the CDR3 is TGTGCCACCAGCAGAGGAGCAATGGGGCGAGCGGGAGACTCGATATTCAATGAGCAGTTCTTC. Its translation is CATSRGAMGRAGDSIFNEQFF.

This clone occurred once. The CDR3 reads CASRSSGTGAYEQYF. DNA of the CDR3: TGTGCCAGCCGCTCATCCGGGACAGGGGCCTACGAGCAGTACTTC. The rearrangement links TRBV6-1 to TRBJ2-7; TRBD1 matches at 10 bases. Germline trimming cut 8 bases from V and 2 bases from J; bases unmatched to any gene: 9. The CDR3 spans 15 residues. The V gene's germline CDR1 is MNHNS and CDR2 SASEGT.

V is TRBV4-3 and J is TRBJ1-1; TRBD1 matches 7 bases. Trimming cost V 0 bases and J 0 bases; bases outside gene matches: 4. The CDR3 has 16 amino acids. In germline, CDR1 is LGHNA, CDR2 YSLEER. The CDR3 nucleotides read TGCGCCAGCAGCCAAGACAGGGGGAACATGAACACTGAAGCTTTCTTT. Amino acid sequence: CASSQDRGNMNTEAFF.

This sequence joins TRBV27 and TRBJ2-7, with 7 bases matching TRBD1. The ends lost 5 bases at V and 6 bases at J; junction bases unmatched: 4. The CDR3 is 12 amino acids. The germline CDR1 and CDR2 sequences are MNHEY and SMNVEV (reference sequence). The CDR3 sequence: CASSDYRGEQYF. The CDR3 DNA reads as TGTGCCAGCAGTGACTACAGGGGCGAGCAGTACTTC.